The sequence of this T cell receptor (beta chain) was determined in a study of OX40 agonist ivuxolimab in advanced cancers. Study summary: Ivuxolimab, an agonistic anti-OX40 (CD134) antibody, was given to patients.

The repertoire was sequenced with immunoSEQ multiplex PCR; TCRdb's copy has only in-frame clones and lacks some. This repertoire shows about 20,000 clones, 70% to 90% found once; its top ten account for about a sixth. Broader study findings: Expanded clones tended on average to be more numerous among CD8+ T cells than CD4+.

The CDR3 has 15 amino acids. Germline V gives CDR1 SGHAT, CDR2 FQNNGV. V lost 2 bases to trimming and J lost 4 bases; unmatched junction nucleotides: 5. About this clone: Its specificity is unknown.

The clonotype originates from an adult with an advanced solid tumor such as melanoma, head and neck, liver or kidney cancer. The rearrangement uses TRBV11-2 and TRBJ1-3; 7 positions agree with TRBD1. The source material was CD4+ or CD8+ T cells sorted from blood, sampled in a trial of the OX40 agonist ivuxolimab. The CDR3 nucleotides are TGTGCCAGCAGCTTAAGGGGGCCTGGAGGAAACACCATATATTTT. It codes for CASSLRGPGGNTIYF.